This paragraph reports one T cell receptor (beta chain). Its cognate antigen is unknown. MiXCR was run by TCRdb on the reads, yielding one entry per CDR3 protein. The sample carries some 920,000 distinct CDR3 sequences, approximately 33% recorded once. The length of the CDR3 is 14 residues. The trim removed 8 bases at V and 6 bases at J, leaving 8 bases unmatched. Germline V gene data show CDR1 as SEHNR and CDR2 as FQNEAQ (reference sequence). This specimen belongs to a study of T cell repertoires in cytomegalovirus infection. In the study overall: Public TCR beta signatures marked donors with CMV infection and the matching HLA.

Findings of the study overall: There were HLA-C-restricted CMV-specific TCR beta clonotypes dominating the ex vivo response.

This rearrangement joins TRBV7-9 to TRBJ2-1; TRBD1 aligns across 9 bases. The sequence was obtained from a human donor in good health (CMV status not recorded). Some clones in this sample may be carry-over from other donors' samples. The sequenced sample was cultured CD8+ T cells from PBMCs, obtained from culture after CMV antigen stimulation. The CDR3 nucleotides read TGTGCCAGCTCTCCGTGGGACAGGGTCAATGAGCAGTTCTTC. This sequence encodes CASSPWDRVNEQFF.